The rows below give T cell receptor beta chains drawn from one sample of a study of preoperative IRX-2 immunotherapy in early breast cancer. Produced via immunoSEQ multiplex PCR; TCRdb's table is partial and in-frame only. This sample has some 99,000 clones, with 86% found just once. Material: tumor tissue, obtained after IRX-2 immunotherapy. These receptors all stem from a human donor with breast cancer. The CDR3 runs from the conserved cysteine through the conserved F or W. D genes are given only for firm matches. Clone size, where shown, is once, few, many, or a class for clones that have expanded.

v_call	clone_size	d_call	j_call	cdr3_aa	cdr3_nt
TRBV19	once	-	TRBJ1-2	CASSIPRYGYTF	TGTGCCAGTAGTATCCCCCGCTATGGCTACACCTTC
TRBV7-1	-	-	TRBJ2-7	CASSPLRSHEQYF	TGTGCCAGCAGCCCCCTCCGATCTCACGAGCAGTACTTC
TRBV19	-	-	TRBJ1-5	CASSMRKAENQPQHF	TGTGCCAGTAGTATGCGTAAGGCGGAGAATCAGCCCCAGCATTTT
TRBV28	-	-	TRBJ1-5	CALGETYQPQHF	TGTGCGCTGGGGGAGACCTATCAGCCCCAGCATTTT
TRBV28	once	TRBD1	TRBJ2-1	CASSRGDRGYEQFF	TGTGCCAGCAGTCGTGGGGACAGGGGGTATGAGCAGTTCTTC
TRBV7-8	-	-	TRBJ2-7	CASSLGSWYEQYF	TGTGCCAGCAGCTTAGGTAGTTGGTACGAGCAGTACTTC
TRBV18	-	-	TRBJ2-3	CASSPRGSSTDTQYF	TGTGCCAGCTCACCACGAGGGTCTAGCACAGATACGCAGTATTTT
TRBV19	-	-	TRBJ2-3	CASSIAASTDTQYF	TGTGCCAGTAGTATAGCGGCCAGCACAGATACGCAGTATTTT
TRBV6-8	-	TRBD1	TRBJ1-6	CASGTGSSSPLHF	TGTGCCAGCGGGACAGGATCCAGCTCACCCCTCCACTTT
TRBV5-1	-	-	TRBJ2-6	CASSLAGASGANVLTF	TGCGCCAGCAGCTTGGCCGGGGCCTCTGGGGCCAACGTCCTGACTTTC
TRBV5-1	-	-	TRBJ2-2	CASSLASGAGELFF	TGCGCCAGCAGCTTGGCCTCTGGGGCCGGGGAGCTGTTTTTT
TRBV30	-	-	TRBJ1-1	CAWSVTRAGNTEAFF	TGTGCCTGGAGTGTAACGCGGGCCGGGAACACTGAAGCTTTCTTT
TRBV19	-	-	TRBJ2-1	CASSLRGANEQFF	TGTGCCAGTAGCCTGAGGGGGGCCAATGAGCAGTTCTTC
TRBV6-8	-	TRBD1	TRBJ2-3	CASSLTGGPTLSTDTQYF	TGTGCCAGCAGTCTCACAGGGGGACCCACACTTAGCACAGATACGCAGTATTTT
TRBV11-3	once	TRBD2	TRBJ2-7	CASSSGGVLSYEQYF	TGTGCCAGCAGCTCGGGGGGGGTGCTCTCCTACGAGCAGTACTTC
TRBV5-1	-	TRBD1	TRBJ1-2	CASTPGTVNYGYTF	TGCGCCAGCACGCCTGGGACAGTTAACTATGGCTACACCTTC
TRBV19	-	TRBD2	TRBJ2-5	CTSTSSGRAETQYF	TGTACCAGTACTTCTAGCGGGAGGGCAGAGACCCAGTACTTC
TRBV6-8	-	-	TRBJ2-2	CAISSGRGMDTGELFF	TGTGCCATCAGTTCTGGAAGGGGGATGGACACCGGGGAGCTGTTTTTT
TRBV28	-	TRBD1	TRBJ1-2	CASSLGGQNYGYTF	TGTGCCAGCAGTTTAGGGGGACAGAACTATGGCTACACCTTC
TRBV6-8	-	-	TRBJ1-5	CASPTLLGHDQPQHF	TGTGCCAGTCCCACTCTTTTGGGGCACGATCAGCCCCAGCATTTT
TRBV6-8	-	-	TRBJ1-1	CAISGPPRVTEAFF	TGTGCCATCAGCGGGCCTCCCAGGGTCACTGAAGCTTTCTTT
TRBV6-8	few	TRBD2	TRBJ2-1	CASSATSGSDEQFF	TGTGCCAGCAGTGCTACTAGCGGGAGCGATGAGCAGTTCTTC
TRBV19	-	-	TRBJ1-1	CASSIPGQAMNTEAFF	TGTGCCAGTAGTATCCCCGGGCAAGCCATGAACACTGAAGCTTTCTTT
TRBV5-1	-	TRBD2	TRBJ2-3	CASSLALAGGADTQYF	TGCGCCAGCAGCTTGGCCCTAGCGGGAGGGGCAGATACGCAGTATTTT
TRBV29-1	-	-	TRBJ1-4	CSVAGGDEKLFF	TGCAGCGTTGCTGGGGGGGATGAAAAACTGTTTTTT
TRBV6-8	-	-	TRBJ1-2	CASSPGGYYGYTF	TGTGCCAGCAGCCCGGGGGGTTACTATGGCTACACCTTC